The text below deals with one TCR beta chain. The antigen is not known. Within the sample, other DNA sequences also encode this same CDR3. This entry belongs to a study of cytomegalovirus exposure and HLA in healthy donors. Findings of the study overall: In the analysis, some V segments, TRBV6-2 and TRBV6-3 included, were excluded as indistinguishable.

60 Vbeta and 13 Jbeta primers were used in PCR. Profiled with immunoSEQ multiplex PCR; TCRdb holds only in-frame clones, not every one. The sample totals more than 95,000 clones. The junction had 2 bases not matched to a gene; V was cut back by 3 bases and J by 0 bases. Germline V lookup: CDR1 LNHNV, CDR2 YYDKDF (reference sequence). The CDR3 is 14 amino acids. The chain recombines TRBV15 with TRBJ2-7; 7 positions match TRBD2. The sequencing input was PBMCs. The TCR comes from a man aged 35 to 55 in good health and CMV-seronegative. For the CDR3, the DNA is TGTGCCACCAGCAGCGGGGGGAGCTCCTACGAGCAGTACTTC. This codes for CATSSGGSSYEQYF. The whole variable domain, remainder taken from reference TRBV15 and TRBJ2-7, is DAMVIQNPRYQVTQFGKPVTLSCSQTLNHNVMYWYQQKSSQAPKLLFHYYDKDFNNEADTPDNFQSRRPNTSFCFLDIRSPGLGDTAMYLCATSSGGSSYEQYFGPGTRLTVT.